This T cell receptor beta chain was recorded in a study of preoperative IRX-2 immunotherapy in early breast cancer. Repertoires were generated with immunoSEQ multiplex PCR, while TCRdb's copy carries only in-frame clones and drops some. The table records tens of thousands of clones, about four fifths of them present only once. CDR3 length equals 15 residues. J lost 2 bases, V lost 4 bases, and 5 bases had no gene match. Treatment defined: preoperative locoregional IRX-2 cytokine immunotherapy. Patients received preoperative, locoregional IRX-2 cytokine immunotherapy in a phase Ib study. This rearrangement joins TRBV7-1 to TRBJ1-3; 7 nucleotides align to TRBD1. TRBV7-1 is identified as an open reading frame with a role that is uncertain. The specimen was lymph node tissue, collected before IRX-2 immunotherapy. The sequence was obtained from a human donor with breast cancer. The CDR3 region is CASSLRGQTGNTIYF. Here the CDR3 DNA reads TGTGCCAGCAGCTTAAGGGGACAGACTGGAAACACCATATATTTT.